The clone carrying this T cell receptor beta chain was counted only a few times. Its specificity is unknown. This specimen belongs to a study of T and B cells in COVID-19 patients. TRB rearrangements were amplified by multiplex PCR with BIOMED2 TRB-A/B primers. TCRdb recomputed calls from the multiplex PCR reads with MiXCR, one row per CDR3 protein. The sample yields over 9,000 distinct CDR3 sequences, approximately 33% seen once. Each TRB amplification used roughly 220-550 ng of genomic DNA from blood. CDR3 length equals 14 residues. Germline CDR1 reads LNHDA; CDR2 reads SQIVND (reference sequence). V lost 7 bases to trimming and J lost 2 bases, with 14 bases between them. Study-level points and caveats: Exclusive to the recovered cohort were some 2,300 TCR clusters, about 29 of them with low generation probability. In COVID-19 patients, T cell receptor beta variable and joining gene use was reportedly strongly skewed. At recovery TRB diversity and richness exceeded healthy donors, after highly clonal active COVID-19 repertoires.

The clonotype originates from a human donor who had recovered from COVID-19. The specimen sequenced was blood. This chain uses TRBV19 with TRBJ1-2; perhaps TRBD1 as D (5 bases). The CDR3 region is CASIQWGGNYGYTF. DNA of the CDR3: TGTGCCAGTATTCAATGGGGCGGCAACTATGGCTACACCTTC.